The next 29 T cell receptor beta chains were all read from a single sample in a study of cytomegalovirus exposure and HLA in healthy donors (dated by TCRdb to about 2017). Library preparation was by the immunoSEQ multiplex PCR assay. TCRdb stores this immuneACCESS table with in-frame sequences only. Part of the clones is absent; in the studies checked, under half of the shortfall reflects unresolved V genes, and no reason is known for the rest. The sample records 220,000 or so clones, 80% to 85% of which are singletons. The ten most abundant clones make up 11% to 15% of the sample. Sequencing input: PBMCs. These receptors all stem from a woman aged 25 to 45 in good health and CMV-seropositive.

The rearrangement links TRBV7-9 to TRBJ2-7, with D unresolved. The V gene lost 0 bases and the J gene lost 0 bases, with 6 bases spanning the gap. Germline CDR1 reads SEHNR; CDR2 reads FQNEAQ (reference sequence). The CDR3 contains 14 residues. CDR3 sequence reads: CASSLAADSYEQYF. The CDR3 nucleotides read TGTGCCAGCAGCTTAGCCGCGGACTCCTACGAGCAGTACTTC.

The chain carries TRBV27 and TRBJ2-6; either TRBD1 or TRBD2 may fit D (5 bases each). V shed 1 base and J shed 2 bases, with 12 bases lying between them. Germline loops: CDR1 MNHEY, CDR2 SMNVEV (reference sequence). CDR3 size: 17 residues. This CDR3 is CASSLLGRETGANVLTF. The CDR3 nucleotides are TGTGCCAGCAGTTTATTGGGCAGGGAGACTGGGGCCAACGTCCTGACTTTC.

The rearrangement uses TRBV16 and TRBJ1-5, with unresolved D. The CDR3 length is 14 residues. Germline-derived CDR1 and CDR2 are KGHSY and FQNENV. V shed 2 bases and J shed 7 bases, with 12 bases lying between them. CDR3 sequence reads: CASSQVGREQPQHF. The CDR3, as DNA: TGTGCCAGCAGCCAAGTCGGTAGGGAACAGCCCCAGCATTTT.

The table lists this clone with a count of one. The gene calls are TRBV11-3 and TRBJ1-2; D might be TRBD1 (5 bases). Germline CDR1 reads SGHNT; CDR2 reads YENEEA. This CDR3 is 16 amino acids long. V shed 0 bases and J shed 4 bases, with 15 bases lying between them. CDR3 protein: CASSLDRLGTAYGYTF. CDR3 bases: TGTGCCAGCAGCTTAGATCGGCTAGGGACCGCCTATGGCTACACCTTC.

This clone is a singleton in its sample. The V and J genes are TRBV5-1 and TRBJ2-3; D not resolved. The CDR3 loop spans 14 amino acids. V was cut by 4 bases and J by 4 bases, with 13 bases left in between. Germline V CDR1 and CDR2: SGHRS, YFSETQ. DNA of the CDR3: TGCGCCAGCAGCCCCCGGGCAGCCCCAGATACGCAGTATTTT. Encoded protein: CASSPRAAPDTQYF.

The J gene is TRBJ2-7, the V gene TRBV7-8; D assignment may be TRBD1 or TRBD2 (5 bases each). This CDR3 is 16 amino acids long. V was clipped by 5 bases and J by 4 bases, with 21 bases between them. Germline V CDR1 and CDR2: SGHVS, FQNEAQ. CDR3 nucleotide sequence: TGTGCCAGCAGCCAATTATCGGGGCTAGTTGGATACGAGCAGTACTTC. Translation gives CASSQLSGLVGYEQYF.

The chain carries TRBV11-2 and TRBJ2-5; no clear D gene. V lost 0 bases and J 7 bases, leaving 12 bases between the germline ends. This CDR3 is built from 14 residues. The germline gives CDR1 SGHAT, CDR2 FQNNGV. The CDR3: CASSLEGPGGTQYF. The CDR3 coding sequence is TGTGCCAGCAGCTTAGAGGGTCCCGGCGGGACCCAGTACTTC.

This clone was detected only a few times. The rearrangement joins TRBV6-1 to TRBJ1-2; D is perhaps TRBD1 (5 bases). CDR1 and CDR2 (germline): MNHNS, SASEGT. The CDR3 contains 14 residues. Deletions cut 2 bases from V and 3 bases from J, with 10 bases between. In nucleotides, the CDR3 is TGTGCCAGCAGTGAATTGGAGGGGTACTATGGCTACACCTTC. Residues: CASSELEGYYGYTF.

The chain links TRBV5-8 to TRBJ2-7; D not resolved. CDR3 length equals 16 residues. Germline V CDR1 and CDR2: SGHTS, YDEGEE. V was cut by 1 base and J by 5 bases, with 19 bases left in between. CDR3 in amino acids: CASSLTSPVLPHEQYF. CDR3 DNA: TGTGCCAGCAGCTTGACGTCCCCGGTCCTCCCCCACGAGCAGTACTTC.

About this clone: The same CDR3 is also encoded by other DNA sequences in this sample. The chain recombines TRBV28 with TRBJ2-3, with TRBD1 matching over 11 bases. This CDR3 region has 14 residues. V shed 4 bases, J shed 6 bases, and the junction held 3 bases outside the gene matches. Germline CDR1 MDHEN, CDR2 SYDVKM. The CDR3 reads CASSSGQGADTQYF. The CDR3 DNA is TGTGCCAGCAGTTCCGGACAGGGGGCCGATACGCAGTATTTT. Filled out from reference TRBV28 and TRBJ2-3, the complete variable domain reads DVKVTQSSRYLVKRTGEKVFLECVQDMDHENMFWYRQDPGLGLRLIYFSYDVKMKEKGDIPEGYSVSREKKERFSLILESASTNQTSMYLCASSSGQGADTQYFGPGTRLTVL.

This clone was seen a handful of times. The J gene is TRBJ1-2, the V gene TRBV29-1; maybe TRBD1 (6 bases). The CDR3 sequence is 13 residues long. The V end was cut by 7 bases, the J end by 3 bases, with 15 bases between. CDR1 SQVTM and CDR2 ANQGSEA come from the germline V gene. The CDR3 DNA follows: TGCAGCGGTACCAGGGGCCGCGACTATGGCTACACCTTC. It encodes CSGTRGRDYGYTF.

The chain combines TRBV29-1 with TRBJ2-7; 7 bases align to TRBD1. V gave up 6 bases and J gave up 0 bases; unmatched junction bases: 11. Germline V CDR1 and CDR2: SQVTM, ANQGSEA. This CDR3 region has 15 residues. The CDR3 loop is CSVEGTRDSSYEQYF. The CDR3 nucleotides read TGCAGCGTCGAGGGGACCCGGGACAGCTCCTACGAGCAGTACTTC.

The V and J genes are TRBV19 and TRBJ2-5; D not certain. Per germline, CDR1 LNHDA and CDR2 SQIVND (reference sequence). The CDR3 is 14 amino acids. The V gene lost 3 bases and the J gene lost 5 bases, with 13 bases spanning the gap. CDR3 region: CASSIGSVGETQYF. The CDR3 nucleotides read TGTGCCAGTAGTATCGGCTCCGTTGGGGAGACCCAGTACTTC.

This clone was seen just once. This sample includes further DNA sequences coding for the same CDR3. The chain has TRBV4-1 and TRBJ1-5, with TRBD1 identical over 7 bases. The CDR3 extends over 14 amino acids. Looked up from germline, CDR1 is MGHRA and CDR2 is YSYEKL. The V gene end was trimmed by 4 bases and the J gene end by 4 bases; junction bases not matched to a gene: 4. The CDR3 here is CASSRQGRNQPQHF. The CDR3 DNA sequence: TGCGCCAGCAGCCGACAGGGTCGGAATCAGCCCCAGCATTTT.

The chain employs TRBV2 and TRBJ1-3; D is unresolved. Trimming removed 2 bases from V and 1 base from J, with 3 bases in between. The CDR3 sequence is 13 residues long. CDR1 and CDR2 from the germline V gene are SNHLY and FYNNEI. CDR3 in amino acids: CASSEQSGNTIYF. In DNA form, the CDR3 reads TGTGCCAGCAGTGAACAATCTGGAAACACCATATATTTT.

The rearrangement joins TRBV7-2 to TRBJ1-2; 7 bases are shared with TRBD1. The germline V gene has CDR1 SGHTA and CDR2 FQGNSA. The CDR3 loop spans 15 amino acids. V gave up 2 bases and J gave up 3 bases; unmatched junction bases: 6. This chain's CDR3 is CASSLSAGTDYGYTF. The CDR3 coding sequence is TGTGCCAGCAGCTTAAGCGCCGGGACAGACTATGGCTACACCTTC.

The chain combines TRBV30 with TRBJ2-5; 16 bases align to TRBD2. The CDR3 runs 17 residues. Per the germline V gene, CDR1 is GTSNPN and CDR2 is SVGIG (reference sequence). The V gene end was trimmed by 7 bases and the J gene end by 4 bases; junction bases not matched to a gene: 12. The CDR3 protein is CASQGLAGGKVGETQYF. CDR3 DNA: TGTGCCTCACAGGGACTAGCGGGAGGGAAGGTAGGAGAGACCCAGTACTTC.

With regard to this clone: Other DNA sequences of this sample code for an identical CDR3. The V gene is TRBV30, the J gene TRBJ2-1; 13 positions match TRBD2. The CDR3 runs to 14 residues. From germline, CDR1 is GTSNPN and CDR2 SVGIG (reference sequence). The V segment lost 3 bases and the J segment 6 bases; nucleotides outside the gene matches: 2. The CDR3: CAWRRTSGSNEQFF. CDR3 in DNA: TGTGCCTGGAGGAGGACTAGCGGGAGCAATGAGCAGTTCTTC.

The genes are TRBV2 and TRBJ1-5; no reliable D call. V was cut by 6 bases and J by 7 bases, with 10 bases left in between. This CDR3 has 12 amino acids. The germline V gene has CDR1 SNHLY and CDR2 FYNNEI. CDR3 protein: CASSLSIQPQHF. CDR3 DNA sequence: TGTGCCAGCAGCCTATCCATCCAGCCCCAGCATTTT.

This chain uses TRBV10-2 with TRBJ2-2; either TRBD1 or TRBD2 may supply D (5 bases each). The germline CDR1 and CDR2 sequences are WSHSY and SAAADI. V was cut by 0 bases and J by 3 bases, with 14 bases left in between. This CDR3 is built from 17 residues. This CDR3 is CASSESWGSGYTGELFF. CDR3 DNA: TGCGCCAGCAGTGAGTCTTGGGGGTCGGGGTACACCGGGGAGCTGTTTTTT.

The rearrangement links TRBV9 to TRBJ1-1; a weak D match, TRBD1 (5 bases). The V gene lost 0 bases and the J gene lost 6 bases, with 12 bases spanning the gap. The CDR3 length is 14 residues. The germline gives CDR1 SGDLS, CDR2 YYNGEE. CDR3 coding DNA: TGTGCCAGCAGCGTAGCTCCCAAGGGGCCTGAAGCTTTCTTT. Translated: CASSVAPKGPEAFF.

V and J are TRBV10-3 and TRBJ2-1; 9 bases are a match to TRBD2. V was clipped by 11 bases and J by 0 bases; unmatched bases: 5. CDR1 and CDR2 from the germline V gene are ENHRY and SYGVKD. CDR3 length: 14 residues. The CDR3 reads CAPLAGSSYNEQFF. CDR3 sequence (DNA): TGTGCCCCCCTAGCGGGAAGCTCCTACAATGAGCAGTTCTTC.

The rearrangement links TRBV6-6 to TRBJ1-2; a possible D gene is TRBD1 (6 bases). The germline CDR1 and CDR2 sequences are MNHNY and SVGAGI (reference sequence). The length of the CDR3 is 15 residues. Between the trimmed V and J ends, which lost 1 base and 1 base, there was a span of 10 bases. Here the CDR3 DNA reads TGTGCCAGCAGTTACTGGACGGACAGTAACTATGGCTACACCTTC. Encoded protein: CASSYWTDSNYGYTF.

The rearrangement joins TRBV9 to TRBJ2-7; 13 bases are a match to TRBD2. The ends lost 2 bases at V and 3 bases at J; junction bases unmatched: 2. CDR3 size: 15 residues. Germline V gene data show CDR1 as SGDLS and CDR2 as YYNGEE. CDR3 sequence (DNA): TGTGCCAGCAGCGTCGGACTAGCGGGAGACTACGAGCAGTACTTC. Its translation: CASSVGLAGDYEQYF.

This clone was detected a few times. The chain uses TRBV29-1 and TRBJ2-1; D is uncertain. CDR1 and CDR2 (germline): SQVTM, ANQGSEA. The CDR3 totals 13 residues. V lost 1 base and J lost 6, with 10 bases in between. The CDR3, as DNA: TGCAGCGTTGAAGTTTCGGCAGGCAATGAGCAGTTCTTC. Its protein is CSVEVSAGNEQFF.

In this sample, this clone turned up once. The V and J genes are TRBV27 and TRBJ2-6; unclear D gene. CDR1 MNHEY and CDR2 SMNVEV come from the germline V gene (reference sequence). V was cut by 7 bases and J by 4 bases, with 11 bases left in between. This CDR3 region has 14 residues. The CDR3 nucleotides read TGTGCCAGCAAAGGGTTGCAGGGGGCCAACGTCCTGACTTTC. Protein: CASKGLQGANVLTF.

Here the CDR3 reads CASSQRTGEFEKLFF. The CDR3 DNA sequence: TGTGCCAGCAGCCAGAGGACAGGGGAGTTTGAAAAACTGTTTTTT. The rearrangement joins TRBV5-6 to TRBJ1-4; 9 bases line up with TRBD1. The germline V gene has CDR1 SGHDT and CDR2 YYEEEE. CDR3 length equals 15 residues. The V gene end was trimmed by 4 bases and the J gene end by 7 bases; junction bases not matched to a gene: 8.

The genes are TRBV9 and TRBJ2-1; possibly TRBD2 for D (6 bases). CDR3 length equals 15 residues. Trimming removed 3 bases at V and 8 bases at J, with 18 bases between. The germline CDR1 and CDR2 sequences are SGDLS and YYNGEE. CDR3: CASSARLDSIDEQFF. CDR3 sequence (DNA): TGTGCCAGCAGCGCACGACTAGACTCGATCGATGAGCAGTTCTTC.

V is TRBV2 and J is TRBJ2-4, with D perhaps TRBD1 or TRBD2 (5 bases each). Germline CDR1 reads SNHLY; CDR2 reads FYNNEI. The V and J ends lost 4 bases and 6 bases respectively, with 10 bases between them. The CDR3 sequence is 13 residues long. CDR3 nucleotides: TGTGCCAGCAGTGCAGGGCGGGTAAACATTCAGTACTTC. It specifies CASSAGRVNIQYF. Using reference TRBV2 and TRBJ2-4 for the parts outside the CDR3, the full variable domain is EPEVTQTPSHQVTQMGQEVILRCVPISNHLYFYWYRQILGQKVEFLVSFYNNEISEKSEIFDDQFSVERPDGSNFTLKIRSTKLEDSAMYFCASSAGRVNIQYFGAGTRLSVL.